This is a list of T cell receptor beta chains from one sample in a study of T cells in localized non-small cell lung cancer. Sequencing used immunoSEQ multiplex PCR; TCRdb keeps in-frame clones, though not all of them. The table has 48,000 or so clones, approximately 80% seen once. The source material was peripheral blood, sampled before any cancer treatment. The receptors derive from a man aged 35 to 69 with stage I squamous cell lung carcinoma. Each CDR3 is given with its conserved first and last residue. Fields, in order: J gene, V gene, clone size, D gene, CDR3 protein, CDR3 DNA. D genes are given only for firm matches. Clone size is shown for a subset of rows, as once, few, many or a class of expanded clone.

>TRBJ2-3|TRBV2|.|.
CASSLEVTDTQYF
TGTGCCAGCAGCCTAGAAGTGACAGATACGCAGTATTTT
>TRBJ1-2|TRBV19|.|TRBD1
CASSGTVPNYGYTF
TGTGCCAGCTCCGGGACAGTTCCTAACTATGGCTACACCTTC
>TRBJ2-7|TRBV27|.|TRBD1
CASSLELRQGADEQYF
TGTGCCAGCAGTCTGGAGTTGAGACAGGGGGCAGACGAGCAGTACTTC
>TRBJ1-6|TRBV2|.|.
CASTAQGGLGSPLHF
TGTGCCAGCACCGCCCAGGGTGGATTGGGTTCACCCCTCCACTTT
>TRBJ2-5|TRBV4-2|.|TRBD2
CASSQKSSGPHLTQYF
TGTGCCAGCAGCCAGAAATCTAGCGGCCCCCATTTGACCCAGTACTTC
>TRBJ1-2|TRBV19|.|.
CASSIGGTGYGYTF
TGTGCCAGTAGTATAGGTGGTACAGGCTATGGCTACACCTTC
>TRBJ1-2|TRBV30|few|.
CAWLGGVWNYGYTF
TGTGCCTGGCTGGGCGGGGTTTGGAACTATGGCTACACCTTC
>TRBJ2-7|TRBV5-6|.|TRBD2
CASSLLRGISYEQYF
TGTGCCAGCAGCTTACTGCGGGGGATCTCCTACGAGCAGTACTTC
>TRBJ2-7|TRBV6-6|.|.
CASNPPGISEQYF
TGTGCCAGCAATCCTCCAGGAATAAGCGAGCAGTACTTC
>TRBJ2-2|TRBV10-3|.|.
CAISESMGQITGELFF
TGTGCCATCAGTGAGTCGATGGGACAAATCACCGGGGAGCTGTTTTTT
>TRBJ1-2|TRBV7-3|.|.
CASSLGRGEGYTF
TGTGCCAGCAGCCTCGGGCGGGGTGAGGGCTACACCTTC
>TRBJ1-2|TRBV6-1|.|.
CASSTQLYGYGYTF
TGTGCCAGCAGTACACAACTATACGGCTATGGCTACACCTTC
>TRBJ2-5|TRBV13|.|.
CASSLRTDVQETQYF
TGTGCCAGCAGCTTACGGACAGACGTACAAGAGACCCAGTACTTC
>TRBJ1-6|TRBV7-9|.|.
CASSLDLIVRRNSPLHF
TGTGCCAGCAGCTTAGATCTGATCGTACGGAGGAATTCACCCCTCCACTTT
>TRBJ1-1|TRBV27|.|.
CASSLGVRTEAFF
TGTGCCAGCAGTTTGGGGGTGAGGACTGAAGCTTTCTTT
>TRBJ2-2|TRBV7-6|once|.
CASSLATQKELFF
TGTGCCAGCAGCTTAGCGACTCAAAAGGAGCTGTTTTTT
>TRBJ2-7|TRBV28|.|TRBD1
CASSPGTGDEF
TGTGCCAGCAGTCCTGGGACAGGGGACGAATTC
>TRBJ1-5|TRBV28|.|TRBD1
CASRSGQGSYSNQPQHF
TGTGCCAGCAGGTCCGGACAGGGAAGTTATAGCAATCAGCCCCAGCATTTT
>TRBJ2-7|TRBV5-1|.|TRBD1
CASSLVSGGRGEQYF
TGCGCCAGCAGCTTGGTGTCAGGGGGTCGGGGCGAGCAGTACTTC
>TRBJ2-1|TRBV5-3|.|.
CARSAGNEQFF
TGTGCCAGAAGCGCGGGGAATGAGCAGTTCTTC
>TRBJ2-3|TRBV7-3|.|.
CASSLGSGGDTQYF
TGTGCCAGCAGCCTCGGTAGCGGCGGAGATACGCAGTATTTT
>TRBJ1-1|TRBV30|few|.
CAWSVAARTEAFF
TGTGCCTGGAGTGTTGCAGCCCGGACTGAAGCTTTCTTT
>TRBJ1-1|TRBV6-5|.|.
CASRDLTRNTEAFF
TGTGCCAGCAGAGACTTAACTAGGAACACTGAAGCTTTCTTT
>TRBJ1-1|TRBV6-1|.|.
CASRERREAEAFF
TGTGCCAGCAGAGAAAGGAGGGAGGCTGAAGCTTTCTTT
>TRBJ1-5|TRBV6-1|.|.
CASRTGSNQPQHF
TGTGCCAGCAGGACAGGATCCAATCAGCCCCAGCATTTT
>TRBJ2-7|TRBV6-5|.|TRBD1
CASSSGTAVHEQYF
TGTGCCAGCAGTTCCGGGACAGCGGTCCACGAGCAGTACTTC
>TRBJ2-1|TRBV2|.|TRBD2
CASTGLAVYNEQFF
TGTGCCAGCACGGGACTAGCGGTCTACAATGAGCAGTTCTTC
>TRBJ1-2|TRBV14|few|.
CASSYGQYGYTF
TGTGCCAGCAGCTACGGACAGTATGGCTACACCTTC
>TRBJ1-4|TRBV18|.|TRBD1
CASSPTLGQGAFNEKLFF
TGTGCCAGCTCACCTACTTTGGGACAGGGGGCCTTTAATGAAAAACTGTTTTTT
>TRBJ1-5|TRBV4-2|.|TRBD1
CASSQGGDRGYSQPQHF
TGTGCCAGCAGCCAAGGAGGGGACAGGGGTTACTCTCAGCCCCAGCATTTT
>TRBJ2-1|TRBV7-3|.|.
CASSVNSDSYNEQFF
TGTGCCAGCAGCGTAAACAGTGACAGCTACAATGAGCAGTTCTTC
>TRBJ1-1|TRBV5-4|few|TRBD1
CASTPRTGGTEAFF
TGTGCCAGCACCCCCCGGACAGGGGGGACTGAAGCTTTCTTT
>TRBJ2-7|TRBV30|once|.
CAWSEGGSPYEQYF
TGTGCCTGGAGCGAGGGGGGCAGTCCCTACGAGCAGTACTTC
>TRBJ2-7|TRBV29-1|.|TRBD1
CSVEKDRGSYEQYF
TGCAGCGTTGAAAAAGACAGGGGGTCCTACGAGCAGTACTTC
>TRBJ1-1|TRBV18|.|TRBD1
CASSPTGVVAEAFF
TGTGCCAGCTCACCAACAGGGGTTGTGGCTGAAGCTTTCTTT
>TRBJ2-3|TRBV4-3|.|.
CASSLVGTDTQYF
TGCGCCAGCAGCCTGGTGGGCACAGATACGCAGTATTTT
>TRBJ1-2|TRBV5-6|.|.
CASSAIRFGGEYTF
TGTGCCAGCAGCGCAATCAGGTTTGGGGGAGAGTACACCTTC
>TRBJ1-2|TRBV18|.|.
CASSPSHLWWYTF
TGTGCCAGCTCACCGTCGCATCTATGGTGGTACACCTTC
>TRBJ2-5|TRBV27|once|.
CASSPWTAQETQYF
TGTGCCAGCAGTCCCTGGACAGCCCAAGAGACCCAGTACTTC
>TRBJ1-2|TRBV25-1|.|.
CASGAYDHGYTF
TGTGCCAGCGGAGCATACGATCATGGCTACACCTTC
>TRBJ1-1|TRBV28|.|.
CASSLSLVGAFF
TGTGCCAGCAGTTTAAGTCTGGTCGGAGCTTTCTTT
>TRBJ1-2|TRBV27|.|.
CASRAVSAGAGGYTF
TGTGCCAGCAGGGCGGTTAGCGCAGGAGCGGGTGGCTACACCTTC
>TRBJ1-5|TRBV28|.|.
CASSLGGNSNQPQHF
TGTGCCAGCAGTTTAGGGGGGAATAGCAATCAGCCCCAGCATTTT
>TRBJ1-2|TRBV14|.|.
CASSQSTVFYGYTF
TGTGCCAGCAGCCAATCCACAGTATTCTATGGCTACACCTTC
>TRBJ2-1|TRBV7-9|.|.
CASSLNQITNEQFF
TGTGCCAGCAGCTTGAACCAAATTACCAATGAGCAGTTCTTC
>TRBJ2-3|TRBV7-3|.|.
CASSLGTNTQYF
TGTGCCAGCAGCTTAGGGACCAATACGCAGTATTTT
>TRBJ2-5|TRBV28|once|.
CASRRRQETQYF
TGTGCCAGCAGAAGACGTCAAGAGACCCAGTACTTC
>TRBJ1-2|TRBV4-3|.|.
CASSQAAAGGGYTF
TGCGCCAGCAGCCAAGCGGCGGCGGGGGGAGGCTACACCTTC
>TRBJ1-5|TRBV6-6|.|TRBD1
CASSYPGTGGQPQHF
TGTGCCAGCAGTTACCCCGGGACAGGGGGTCAGCCCCAGCATTTT
>TRBJ1-2|TRBV19|.|.
CASSIKLGYTF
TGTGCCAGTAGTATAAAGTTGGGCTACACCTTC